This T cell receptor beta chain was captured by sequencing in a study of blood T cell repertoires in COVID-19. As for the study in general: Spain, Italy and the United States supplied samples that represented acute and convalescent COVID-19.

The data were produced by immunoSEQ multiplex PCR, yet TCRdb's version contains in-frame clones alone and is incomplete. This sample yields a few hundred thousand clones, of which about four fifths are seen a single time; 5% to 5.5% belongs to the top ten. Germline values: CDR1 SEHNR, CDR2 FQNEAQ (reference sequence). This CDR3 is built from 12 residues. V lost 1 base to trimming and J lost 13 bases, with 11 bases between them. The clonotype originates from a woman between 50 and 59 years old who had recovered from COVID-19. The specimen was PBMCs or T cells enriched from blood (not recorded which). The rearrangement links TRBV7-9 to TRBJ2-1; D unclear. The CDR3 DNA sequence: TGTGCCAGCAGCTTAGATAGCACTTTCCAGTTCTTC. It is translated as CASSLDSTFQFF.